Presented here are 10 T cell receptor beta chains from one specimen sequenced in a study of siplizumab effects on memory and regulatory T cells. This table comes from immunoSEQ multiplex PCR, and its TCRdb copy is limited to in-frame clones, with some not included. The table lists approximately 65,000 clones, around 80% of them singletons. Sequenced: memory CD4+ T cells sorted from blood. These receptors all come from a human donor in good health.

The V gene is TRBV18, the J gene TRBJ1-2, with D perhaps TRBD1 (5 bases). Germline V lookup: CDR1 KGHSH, CDR2 LQKENI. The CDR3 is 13 residues long. V was pared by 6 bases and J by 0 bases, with 8 bases between. The CDR3 reads CASSGGSNYGYTF. The CDR3 DNA follows: TGTGCCAGCTCCGGGGGGTCTAACTATGGCTACACCTTC.

This chain connects TRBV19 to TRBJ1-1; a possible D gene is TRBD1 (5 bases). V lost 7 bases, J lost 0 bases, and 9 bases lay in between. This CDR3 spans 13 amino acids. The germline V gene has CDR1 LNHDA and CDR2 SQIVND (reference sequence). CDR3 nucleotide sequence: TGTGCCAGTATCGGGACTTTGAACACTGAAGCTTTCTTT. Protein sequence: CASIGTLNTEAFF.

By its share, this clone is medium-sized. This sequence joins TRBV6-5 and TRBJ1-2; TRBD1 matches at 7 bases. V lost 6 bases, J lost 11 bases, and 6 bases stayed unmatched. This CDR3 is built from 11 residues. Per the germline V gene, CDR1 is MNHEY and CDR2 is SVGAGI. CDR3 nucleotides: TGTGCCAGCAGACGACAGGGTGGATACACCTTC. Translation: CASRRQGGYTF.

This chain links TRBV10-3 with TRBJ2-5; D possibly matches TRBD1 or TRBD2 (5 bases each). The end of the DNA is better explained by TRBJ2-7, so the J call may be wrong. This CDR3 spans 13 amino acids. CDR1 and CDR2 (germline): ENHRY, SYGVKD. CDR3 protein: CAISRDQTYEQYF. In DNA, the CDR3 is TGTGCCATCAGCCGGGACCAAACCTACGAGCAGTACTTC.

This chain's CDR3 is CASSLSDSGSTEAFF. CDR3 coding DNA: TGTGCCAGCAGCTTGTCGGACAGTGGGTCCACTGAAGCTTTCTTT. The rearrangement links TRBV7-8 to TRBJ1-1; D is perhaps TRBD1 (6 bases). Germline CDR1 reads SGHVS; CDR2 reads FQNEAQ. The V and J ends lost 3 bases and 4 bases respectively, with 15 bases between them. The CDR3 consists of 15 residues.

V is TRBV15 and J is TRBJ2-5, with 7 bases fitting TRBD2. Per germline, CDR1 LNHNV and CDR2 YYDKDF (reference sequence). Trimming took 5 bases from V and 2 from J; bases not matched to a gene: 2. CDR3 size: 13 residues. CDR3 residues: CATSGRGQETQYF. The CDR3 DNA reads as TGTGCCACCAGCGGGCGGGGGCAAGAGACCCAGTACTTC.

This clone was counted a single time. The J gene is TRBJ1-1, the V gene TRBV18; D is undetermined. Trimming removed 3 bases at V and 1 base at J, with 9 bases between. CDR1 and CDR2 from the germline V gene are KGHSH and LQKENI. CDR3 length: 14 residues. The CDR3 loop reads CASSPGSSNTEAFF. For the CDR3, the DNA is TGTGCCAGCTCACCCGGGTCGTCGAACACTGAAGCTTTCTTT.

J is TRBJ1-3 and V is TRBV5-4; D not certain. The CDR3 runs 15 residues. Deletions cut 1 base from V and 0 bases from J, with 8 bases between. The germline V gene has CDR1 SGHNT and CDR2 YYREEE (reference sequence). CDR3 protein: CASSLLRDSGNTIYF. CDR3 nucleotide sequence: TGTGCCAGCAGCTTGTTAAGGGACTCTGGAAACACCATATATTTT.

This chain connects TRBV2 to TRBJ1-2; D is ambiguous. The CDR3 is made up of 14 amino acids. CDR1 and CDR2 (germline): SNHLY, FYNNEI. Trimming took 4 bases from V and 0 from J, leaving 9 bases between them. As DNA, the CDR3 is TGTGCCAGCAGTGTCCGGGAGACTAACTATGGCTACACCTTC. Translated: CASSVRETNYGYTF.

The V and J genes are TRBV6-6 and TRBJ2-7; TRBD1 matches 12 bases. V gave up 5 bases and J gave up 4 bases; unmatched junction bases: 9. This CDR3 has 16 amino acids. The germline V gene encodes CDR1 MNHNY and CDR2 SVGAGI (reference sequence). DNA for the CDR3: TGTGCCAGCAGTCACGTACCGGGACAGGGGGCGTACGAGCAGTACTTC. Translated: CASSHVPGQGAYEQYF.